Given below is one TCR beta chain in context. The antigen remains unidentified. The entry originates in a study of metastatic and nonmetastatic thyroid tumors. Whole-study results and caveats: Versus benign nodules, malignant thyroid tumors reportedly had significantly higher TCR beta diversity, in blood and tumor.

No treatment had been given to any patient before thyroid surgery. TCRdb reprocessed the PCR reads via MiXCR. The sample has roughly 50,000 clones, 22% seen once; the top ten hold around 3.8%. Trimming removed 5 bases at V and 0 bases at J, with 6 bases between. The germline CDR1 and CDR2 sequences are SGHKS and YYEKEE (reference sequence). CDR3 length: 13 amino acids. V usage is TRBV5-5 and J usage is TRBJ1-3; D unclear. The sample consisted of blood. This TCR was sampled from a male donor with papillary thyroid cancer or a benign thyroid nodule (not recorded which). Some clones in this sample may be carry-over from other donors' samples. The CDR3 DNA follows: TGTGCCAGCAGGTACTACTCTGGAAACACCATATATTTT. It is translated as CASRYYSGNTIYF.